This entry concerns a single T cell receptor (beta chain). Germline CDR1 is LNHDA and CDR2 is SQIVND (reference sequence). This CDR3 comprises 12 residues. Trimming took 4 bases from V and 13 from J; bases not matched to a gene: 7. The sample originates from a study of blood T cell repertoires in COVID-19. For the study at large: Spain, Italy and the United States supplied samples that represented acute and convalescent COVID-19. T cells, B-cell-depleted T cells, or PBMCs provided the cDNA or gDNA that served as material.

Authors' data handling: Reference gene primer amplification gave nucleated cell count estimates. The data were produced by immunoSEQ multiplex PCR, yet TCRdb's version contains in-frame clones alone and is incomplete. V, J and clone size reflect that table, while D and trimming were determined from the DNA. The sample lists around 200,000 clones, over 70% occurring once. This clonotype was obtained from a man aged 50-59 years with active or convalescent COVID-19. V gene TRBV19 combines with J gene TRBJ1-2, with 9 bases identical to TRBD1. The specimen was peripheral blood. CDR3 in amino acids: CASSTGQGRLTF. The CDR3 region has the DNA TGTGCCAGTAGTACGGGACAGGGCCGCCTCACCTTC.